This passage covers 23 T cell receptor beta chains from one sample sequenced in a study of control samples from healthy donors and cancer patients. This table comes from immunoSEQ multiplex PCR, and its TCRdb copy is limited to in-frame clones, with some not included. The sample holds just over 150,000 clones; about 87% are singletons and the top ten take 9.5% to 15%. Sequencing used blood. Receptors originate from a man aged 30 to 45 in good health.

The chain uses TRBV4-1 and TRBJ2-3; 8 nucleotides match TRBD2. With V trimmed by 1 base and J by 4 bases, 10 bases remained unmatched. The length of the CDR3 is 17 residues. In germline, CDR1 is MGHRA, CDR2 YSYEKL. The CDR3 DNA reads TGCGCCAGCAGCCAAGCACAAGCGGGAGAGGACGCAGATACGCAGTATTTT. Protein sequence: CASSQAQAGEDADTQYF.

This chain uses TRBV7-9 with TRBJ2-3; the match to TRBD2 covers 8 bases. CDR1 and CDR2 (germline): SEHNR, FQNEAQ (reference sequence). The CDR3 runs to 15 residues. After removal of 3 bases from V and 0 bases from J, the junction contained 2 bases not matched to a gene. The CDR3, as DNA: TGTGCCAGCAGCTTTTGGACTAGCAGCACAGATACGCAGTATTTT. It codes for CASSFWTSSTDTQYF.

The chain employs TRBV25-1 and TRBJ1-2, with a tentative D call TRBD1 (5 bases). Germline V gene lookup returns CDR1 MGHDK and CDR2 SYGVNS. CDR3 length equals 13 residues. The V and J ends lost 3 bases and 2 bases respectively, with 7 bases between them. In DNA form, the CDR3 reads TGTGCCAGCAGTGAGGACATAAACTATGGCTACACCTTC. Its translation: CASSEDINYGYTF.

The chain carries TRBV29-1 and TRBJ1-2; unclear D gene. CDR1 is SQVTM and CDR2 is ANQGSEA in the germline V gene. V lost 3 bases to trimming and J lost 2 bases, with 4 bases between them. The CDR3 has 11 residues. The CDR3 sequence: CSVEENYGYTF. CDR3 bases: TGCAGCGTTGAGGAGAACTATGGCTACACCTTC.

This clone was seen a few times. The chain joins TRBV5-1 to TRBJ2-3, with 12 bases that match TRBD2. The V and J ends lost 7 bases and 4 bases, in that order; junction bases with no gene match: 7. There are 15 residues in the CDR3. The germline V gene encodes CDR1 SGHRS and CDR2 YFSETQ. CDR3 DNA: TGCGCCAGCGGACCTAGCGGGGGGGCGGCAGATACGCAGTATTTT. This gives the protein CASGPSGGAADTQYF. Full variable domain (rest looked up from reference TRBV5-1 and TRBJ2-3): KAGVTQTPRYLIKTRGQQVTLSCSPISGHRSVSWYQQTPGQGLQFLFEYFSETQRNKGNFPGRFSGRQFSNSRSEMNVSTLELGDSALYLCASGPSGGAADTQYFGPGTRLTVL.

The chain employs TRBV11-2 and TRBJ2-3; D is undetermined. CDR1 is SGHAT and CDR2 is FQNNGV in the germline V gene. The CDR3 has 11 residues. Trimming pared 3 bases from V and 6 bases from J, leaving 4 bases between. This chain's CDR3 is CASSFFDTQYF. The CDR3 bases are TGTGCCAGCAGCTTTTTCGATACGCAGTATTTT.

The rearrangement links TRBV7-9 to TRBJ2-3, with 9 nucleotides matching TRBD2. V was clipped by 4 bases and J by 2 bases; unmatched bases: 7. Germline values: CDR1 SEHNR, CDR2 FQNEAQ (reference sequence). There are 16 residues in the CDR3. Written as DNA, the CDR3 is TGTGCCAGCAGCTCATGGACTAGCGCCAACACAGATACGCAGTATTTT. This sequence encodes CASSSWTSANTDTQYF. Full variable domain (missing parts from reference TRBV7-9 and TRBJ2-3): DTGVSQNPRHKITKRGQNVTFRCDPISEHNRLYWYRQTLGQGPEFLTYFQNEAQLEKSRLLSDRFSAERPKGSFSTLEIQRTEQGDSAMYLCASSSWTSANTDTQYFGPGTRLTVL.

This sequence joins TRBV25-1 and TRBJ1-6, with 7 bases lining up with TRBD1. The V segment lost 5 bases and the J segment 7 bases; nucleotides outside the gene matches: 5. The CDR3 runs to 14 residues. Germline assignment: CDR1 MGHDK and CDR2 SYGVNS. The chain's CDR3 is CASSKPGQNSPLHF. The CDR3 DNA reads as TGTGCCAGCAGTAAGCCGGGACAGAATTCACCCCTCCACTTT.

The rearrangement links TRBV25-1 to TRBJ2-1, with D perhaps given as TRBD1 or TRBD2 (6 bases each). CDR1 and CDR2 from the germline V gene are MGHDK and SYGVNS. The CDR3 length is 15 residues. V lost 3 bases and J 7 bases, leaving 16 bases between the germline ends. CDR3 in DNA: TGTGCCAGCAGTGAGCAACTGCAGGGGAGGAATGAGCAGTTCTTC. This encodes CASSEQLQGRNEQFF.

This chain links TRBV5-1 with TRBJ1-4, with D possibly matching TRBD1 (5 bases). The V end was cut by 0 bases, the J end by 6 bases, with 12 bases between. The length of the CDR3 is 15 residues. Germline V lookup: CDR1 SGHRS, CDR2 YFSETQ. CDR3 amino acids: CASSLVPGHYEKLFF. The CDR3 bases are TGCGCCAGCAGCTTGGTCCCCGGACACTATGAAAAACTGTTTTTT.

The chain employs TRBV7-3 and TRBJ2-2; 10 bases agree with TRBD2. V lost 5 bases, J lost 5 bases, and 5 bases stayed unmatched. This CDR3 has 15 residues. Germline V CDR1 and CDR2: SGHTA, FQGTGA. CDR3 in amino acids: CASSPQRGGTGELFF. The CDR3 nucleotides are TGTGCCAGCAGCCCCCAGCGGGGGGGGACCGGGGAGCTGTTTTTT.

The gene calls are TRBV18 and TRBJ2-2; tentative D call: TRBD1 (5 bases). Trimming cost V 5 bases and J 8 bases, with 15 bases left between them. Germline CDR1 KGHSH, CDR2 LQKENI. CDR3 length: 14 amino acids. This chain's CDR3 is CASSNGASTGELFF. The CDR3 nucleotides are TGTGCCAGCTCAAATGGGGCGTCAACGGGGGAGCTGTTTTTT.

This chain's CDR3 is CASSVGSQLQETQYF. In nucleotides, the CDR3 is TGTGCCAGCAGCGTAGGTAGTCAGCTACAAGAGACCCAGTACTTC. The chain employs TRBV9 and TRBJ2-5; D ambiguous. The CDR3 loop spans 15 amino acids. V lost 0 bases and J 2 bases, leaving 11 bases between the germline ends. CDR1 is SGDLS and CDR2 is YYNGEE in the germline V gene.

The chain recombines TRBV15 with TRBJ1-6, with a weak D call TRBD1 (6 bases). Germline assignment: CDR1 LNHNV and CDR2 YYDKDF (reference sequence). The V end lost 0 bases, the J end lost 9 bases, and 12 bases lay between the germline ends. The CDR3 spans 15 residues. The CDR3 nucleotides are TGTGCCACCAGCAGAGATGGCAGGGGTGGTTCACCCCTCCACTTT. It codes for CATSRDGRGGSPLHF.

V usage is TRBV7-9 and J usage is TRBJ2-1; TRBD1 agrees at 8 bases. Per the germline V gene, CDR1 is SEHNR and CDR2 is FQNEAQ (reference sequence). This CDR3 is built from 19 residues. After removal of 4 bases from V and 0 bases from J, the junction contained 14 bases not matched to a gene. The CDR3 protein is CASSSSALLGTGSYNEQFF. The CDR3 DNA reads TGTGCCAGCAGCTCTAGCGCCCTATTAGGGACAGGCTCCTACAATGAGCAGTTCTTC.

This clone was found a few times. The V gene is TRBV2, the J gene TRBJ1-2, with D unresolved. With 0 bases removed from V and 1 base from J, the gap between germline ends came to 6 bases. The CDR3 loop spans 14 amino acids. The germline V gene encodes CDR1 SNHLY and CDR2 FYNNEI. This chain's CDR3 is CASSEAGINYGYTF. CDR3 DNA: TGTGCCAGCAGTGAAGCGGGGATTAACTATGGCTACACCTTC.

V gene TRBV19 combines with J gene TRBJ2-1; 7 positions agree with TRBD2. Trimming took 5 bases from V and 7 from J; bases not matched to a gene: 14. Per germline, CDR1 LNHDA and CDR2 SQIVND (reference sequence). The CDR3 has 16 amino acids. CDR3 coding DNA: TGTGCCAGTAGTCCCCCGGGCGGGAGTCACCGGAATGAGCAGTTCTTC. This sequence encodes CASSPPGGSHRNEQFF. The whole variable domain, filled in from reference TRBV19 and TRBJ2-1, reads DGGITQSPKYLFRKEGQNVTLSCEQNLNHDAMYWYRQDPGQGLRLIYYSQIVNDFQKGDIAEGYSVSREKKESFPLTVTSAQKNPTAFYLCASSPPGGSHRNEQFFGPGTRLTVL.

The gene calls are TRBV28 and TRBJ1-2, with TRBD1 matching 9 bases. Germline V gene data show CDR1 as MDHEN and CDR2 as SYDVKM. Losses at the gene ends were 5 bases for V and 7 bases for J; bases not matched to a gene: 14. The CDR3 loop spans 16 amino acids. This chain's CDR3 is CASSKYRGPLVGGYTF. CDR3 nucleotide sequence: TGTGCCAGCAGTAAATACAGGGGGCCCTTAGTAGGTGGCTACACCTTC.

The chain links TRBV4-1 to TRBJ2-5, with D possibly TRBD1 on 6 matching bases. The CDR3 covers 16 residues. The V gene lost 5 bases and the J gene lost 4 bases, with 20 bases spanning the gap. CDR1 MGHRA and CDR2 YSYEKL come from the germline V gene. The CDR3, as DNA: TGCGCCAGCAGCAAGGGCTTGGGGGCGGACGGAGAGACCCAGTACTTC. Amino acid sequence: CASSKGLGADGETQYF.

The chain recombines TRBV6-6 with TRBJ1-1; D remains unclear. CDR1 is MNHNY, CDR2 SVGAGI, per germline (reference sequence). V lost 6 bases, J lost 3 bases, and 11 bases lay in between. The CDR3 consists of 13 residues. The CDR3 region has the DNA TGTGCCAGCAGCCCCGGCTTTTACACTGAAGCTTTCTTT. Protein: CASSPGFYTEAFF.

The chain has TRBV19 and TRBJ2-7; TRBD2 aligns across 7 bases. Germline CDR1 LNHDA, CDR2 SQIVND (reference sequence). This CDR3 is 15 amino acids long. V shed 4 bases and J 2 bases; nucleotides not matched to a gene: 8. The CDR3 DNA reads TGTGCCAGTAGTACAGGCGGCGGGGGTCCCTACGAGCAGTACTTC. Its translation: CASSTGGGGPYEQYF.

This clone showed up just once. This rearrangement joins TRBV18 to TRBJ2-5; no definite D call. V shed 6 bases and J shed 5 bases, with 13 bases lying between them. CDR1 KGHSH and CDR2 LQKENI come from the germline V gene. CDR3 length: 13 amino acids. The CDR3 sequence: CASSFGLEETQYF. CDR3 DNA sequence: TGTGCCAGCTCGTTCGGTCTGGAGGAGACCCAGTACTTC.

The rearrangement joins TRBV7-7 to TRBJ2-1, with D tentatively TRBD2 (5 bases). The CDR3 is 12 residues long. Germline CDR1 reads SSHAT; CDR2 reads FNYEAQ (reference sequence). V was trimmed by 2 bases and J by 9 bases, leaving 8 bases between them. CDR3 protein: CASSLSGGEQFF. CDR3 coding DNA: TGTGCCAGCAGCTTATCTGGAGGTGAGCAGTTCTTC.